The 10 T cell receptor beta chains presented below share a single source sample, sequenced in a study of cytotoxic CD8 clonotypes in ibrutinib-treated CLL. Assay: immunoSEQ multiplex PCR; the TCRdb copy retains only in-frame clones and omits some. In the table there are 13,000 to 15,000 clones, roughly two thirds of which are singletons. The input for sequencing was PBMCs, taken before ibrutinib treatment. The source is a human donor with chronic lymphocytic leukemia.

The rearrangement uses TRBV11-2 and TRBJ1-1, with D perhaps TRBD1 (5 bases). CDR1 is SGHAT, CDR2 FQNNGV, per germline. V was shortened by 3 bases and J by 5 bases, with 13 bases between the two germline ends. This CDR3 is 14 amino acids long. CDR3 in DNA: TGTGCCAGCAGCTTCGCGGGAGAGGGGACTGAAGCTTTCTTT. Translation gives CASSFAGEGTEAFF.

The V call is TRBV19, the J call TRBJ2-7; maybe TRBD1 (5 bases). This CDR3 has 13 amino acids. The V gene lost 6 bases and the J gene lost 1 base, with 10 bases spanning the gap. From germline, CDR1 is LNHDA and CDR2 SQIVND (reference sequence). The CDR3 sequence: CASSPQVSYEQYF. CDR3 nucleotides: TGTGCCAGTAGCCCACAGGTATCCTACGAGCAGTACTTC.

CDR3 amino acids: CSARGDGELFF. The CDR3, as DNA: TGCAGCGCCCGGGGGGACGGGGAGCTGTTTTTT. This sequence joins TRBV29-1 and TRBJ2-2; 7 bases agree with TRBD2. J was trimmed by 7 bases and V by 7 bases; bases with no gene match: 3. The CDR3 sequence is 11 residues long. Germline CDR1 and CDR2: SQVTM and ANQGSEA.

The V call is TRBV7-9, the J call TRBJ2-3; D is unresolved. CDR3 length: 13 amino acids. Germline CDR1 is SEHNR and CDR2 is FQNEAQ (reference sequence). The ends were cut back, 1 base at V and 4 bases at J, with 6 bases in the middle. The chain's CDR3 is CASSLVRPDTQYF. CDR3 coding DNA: TGTGCCAGCAGCTTAGTACGTCCAGATACGCAGTATTTT.

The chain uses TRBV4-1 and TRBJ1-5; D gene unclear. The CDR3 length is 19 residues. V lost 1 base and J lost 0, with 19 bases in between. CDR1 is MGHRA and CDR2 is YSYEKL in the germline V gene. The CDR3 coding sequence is TGCGCCAGCAGCCAAGGTCTGGCAGGCAGAGGGTATAGCAATCAGCCCCAGCATTTT. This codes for CASSQGLAGRGYSNQPQHF.

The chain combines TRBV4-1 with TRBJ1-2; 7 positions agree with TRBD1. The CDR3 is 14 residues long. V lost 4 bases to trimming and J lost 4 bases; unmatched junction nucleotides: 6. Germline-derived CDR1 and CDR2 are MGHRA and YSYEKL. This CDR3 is CASSPIGQVYGYTF. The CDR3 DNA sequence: TGCGCCAGCAGCCCAATCGGACAGGTCTATGGCTACACCTTC.

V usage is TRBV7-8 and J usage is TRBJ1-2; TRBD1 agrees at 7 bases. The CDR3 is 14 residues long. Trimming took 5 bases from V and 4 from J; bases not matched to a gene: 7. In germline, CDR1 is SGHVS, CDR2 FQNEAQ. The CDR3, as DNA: TGTGCCAGCAGCCCCGACAGGGTAGTCTATGGCTACACCTTC. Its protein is CASSPDRVVYGYTF.

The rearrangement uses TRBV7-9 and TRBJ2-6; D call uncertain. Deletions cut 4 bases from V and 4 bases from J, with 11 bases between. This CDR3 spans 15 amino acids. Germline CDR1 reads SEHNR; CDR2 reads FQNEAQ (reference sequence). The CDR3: CASSSPPYGANVLTF. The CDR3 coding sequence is TGTGCCAGCAGCTCCCCCCCCTACGGGGCCAACGTCCTGACTTTC.

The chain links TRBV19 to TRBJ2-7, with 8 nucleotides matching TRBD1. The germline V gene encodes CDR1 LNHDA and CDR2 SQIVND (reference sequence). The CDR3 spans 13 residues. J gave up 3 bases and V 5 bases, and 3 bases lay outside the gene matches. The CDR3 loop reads CASSFDRGYEQYF. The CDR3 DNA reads TGTGCCAGTAGTTTCGACAGGGGCTACGAGCAGTACTTC. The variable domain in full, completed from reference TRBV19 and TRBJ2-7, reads DGGITQSPKYLFRKEGQNVTLSCEQNLNHDAMYWYRQDPGQGLRLIYYSQIVNDFQKGDIAEGYSVSREKKESFPLTVTSAQKNPTAFYLCASSFDRGYEQYFGPGTRLTVT.

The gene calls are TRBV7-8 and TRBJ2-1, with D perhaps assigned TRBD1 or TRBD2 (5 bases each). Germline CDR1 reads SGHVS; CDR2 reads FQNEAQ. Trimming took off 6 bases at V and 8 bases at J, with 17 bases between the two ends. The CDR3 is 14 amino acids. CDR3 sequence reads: CASSPVGRIDEQFF. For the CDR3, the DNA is TGTGCCAGCAGTCCTGTGGGACGCATCGATGAGCAGTTCTTC.